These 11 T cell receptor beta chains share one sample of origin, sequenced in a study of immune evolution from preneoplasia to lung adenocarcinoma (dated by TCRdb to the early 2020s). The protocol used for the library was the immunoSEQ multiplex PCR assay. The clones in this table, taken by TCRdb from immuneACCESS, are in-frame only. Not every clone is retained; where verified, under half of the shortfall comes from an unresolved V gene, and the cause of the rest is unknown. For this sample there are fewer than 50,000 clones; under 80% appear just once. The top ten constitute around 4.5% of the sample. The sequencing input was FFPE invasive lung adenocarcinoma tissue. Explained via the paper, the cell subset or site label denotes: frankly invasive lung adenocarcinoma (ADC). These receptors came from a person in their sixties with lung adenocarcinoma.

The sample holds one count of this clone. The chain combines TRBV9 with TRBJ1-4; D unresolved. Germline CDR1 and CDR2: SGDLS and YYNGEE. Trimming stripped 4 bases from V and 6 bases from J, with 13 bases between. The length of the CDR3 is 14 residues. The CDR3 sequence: CASSPFGRDEKLFF. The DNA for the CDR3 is TGTGCCAGCAGCCCCTTTGGGCGCGATGAAAAACTGTTTTTT.

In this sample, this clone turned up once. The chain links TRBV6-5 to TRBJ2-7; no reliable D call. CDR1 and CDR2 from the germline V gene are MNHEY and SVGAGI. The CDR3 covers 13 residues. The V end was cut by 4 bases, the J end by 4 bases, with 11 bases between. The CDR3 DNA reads TGTGCCAGCAGTTCCCTCACGGCTTACGAGCAGTACTTC. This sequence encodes CASSSLTAYEQYF.

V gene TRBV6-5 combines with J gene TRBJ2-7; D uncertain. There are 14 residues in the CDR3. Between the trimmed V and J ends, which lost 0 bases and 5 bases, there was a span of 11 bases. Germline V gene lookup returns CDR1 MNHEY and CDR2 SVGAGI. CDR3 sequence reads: CASSYSGYRNEQYF. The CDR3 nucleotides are TGTGCCAGCAGTTACTCAGGCTACCGGAACGAGCAGTACTTC.

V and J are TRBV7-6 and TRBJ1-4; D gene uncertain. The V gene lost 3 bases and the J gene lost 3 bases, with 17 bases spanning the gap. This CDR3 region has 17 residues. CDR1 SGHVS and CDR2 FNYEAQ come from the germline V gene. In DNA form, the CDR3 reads TGTGCCAGCAGCTTCGACGGACCCCTCCGGGCTAATGAAAAACTGTTTTTT. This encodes CASSFDGPLRANEKLFF.

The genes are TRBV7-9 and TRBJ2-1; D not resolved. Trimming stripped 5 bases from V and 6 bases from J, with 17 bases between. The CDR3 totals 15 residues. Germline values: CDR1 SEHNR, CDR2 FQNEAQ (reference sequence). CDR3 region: CASSPWVMTGNEQFF. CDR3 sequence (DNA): TGTGCCAGCAGCCCCTGGGTGATGACGGGCAATGAGCAGTTCTTC.

CDR3 region: CASSISNQPQHF. CDR3 sequence (DNA): TGTGCCAGCAGCATTAGCAATCAGCCCCAGCATTTT. The chain has TRBV6-6 and TRBJ1-5; D gene unclear. Germline V gives CDR1 MNHNY, CDR2 SVGAGI (reference sequence). V shed 6 bases and J shed 0 bases, with 3 bases lying between them. The CDR3 loop spans 12 amino acids.

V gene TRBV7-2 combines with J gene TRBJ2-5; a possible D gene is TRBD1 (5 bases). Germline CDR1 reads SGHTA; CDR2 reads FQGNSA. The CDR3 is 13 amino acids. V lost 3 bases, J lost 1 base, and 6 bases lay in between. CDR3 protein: CASSLGPQETQYF. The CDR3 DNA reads TGTGCCAGCAGCTTGGGGCCCCAAGAGACCCAGTACTTC. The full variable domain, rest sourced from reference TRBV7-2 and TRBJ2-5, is GAGVSQSPSNKVTEKGKDVELRCDPISGHTALYWYRQSLGQGLEFLIYFQGNSAPDKSGLPSDRFSAERTGGSVSTLTIQRTQQEDSAVYLCASSLGPQETQYFGPGTRLLVL.

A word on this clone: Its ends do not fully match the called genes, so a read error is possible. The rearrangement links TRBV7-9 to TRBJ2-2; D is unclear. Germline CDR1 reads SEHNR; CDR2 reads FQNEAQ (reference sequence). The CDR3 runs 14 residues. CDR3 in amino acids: CASGLRLFGGELFF. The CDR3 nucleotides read TGTGCCAGCGGCTTACGACTCTTCGGAGGGGAGCTGTTTTTT.

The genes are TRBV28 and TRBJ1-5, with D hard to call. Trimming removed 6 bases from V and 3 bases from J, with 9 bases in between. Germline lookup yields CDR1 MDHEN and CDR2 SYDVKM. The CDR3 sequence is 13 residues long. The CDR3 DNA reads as TGTGCCAGCAGGCGGTACGACAATCAGCCCCAGCATTTT. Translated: CASRRYDNQPQHF. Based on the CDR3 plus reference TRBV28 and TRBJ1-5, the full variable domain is DVKVTQSSRYLVKRTGEKVFLECVQDMDHENMFWYRQDPGLGLRLIYFSYDVKMKEKGDIPEGYSVSREKKERFSLILESASTNQTSMYLCASRRYDNQPQHFGDGTRLSIL.

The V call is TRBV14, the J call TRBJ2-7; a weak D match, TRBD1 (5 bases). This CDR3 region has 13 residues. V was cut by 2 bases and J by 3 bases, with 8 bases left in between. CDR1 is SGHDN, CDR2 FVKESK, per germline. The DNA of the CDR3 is TGTGCCAGCAGCCAACACGGACACTACGAGCAGTACTTC. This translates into CASSQHGHYEQYF.

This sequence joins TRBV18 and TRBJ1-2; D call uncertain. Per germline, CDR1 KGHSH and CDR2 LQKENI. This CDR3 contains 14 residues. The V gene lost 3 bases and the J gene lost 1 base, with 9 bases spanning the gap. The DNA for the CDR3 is TGTGCCAGCTCACCGCTAGTCGTTAACTATGGCTACACCTTC. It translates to CASSPLVVNYGYTF.